This T cell receptor (beta chain) originates from a study of cytomegalovirus exposure and HLA in healthy donors. In regard to this clone: Its antigen remains unidentified.

From germline, CDR1 is SGHTA and CDR2 FQGNSA. The CDR3 runs to 16 residues. Trimming shortened V by 2 bases and J by 0 bases, and 14 bases separated the two germline ends. The study, taken as a whole, reports: Specificity for CMV antigens was confirmed in vitro for a few of the CMV-associated chains. TRBV6-2, TRBV6-3 and other indistinguishable V segments were excluded.

In the PCR, 60 Vbeta and 13 Jbeta primers were used. Data came from immunoSEQ multiplex PCR; TCRdb stores just in-frame clones and leaves some out. Of roughly 130,000 clones in the sample, roughly four fifths are singletons; the top ten hold approximately 1.7%. This TCR came from a woman aged 45-60 years in good health and CMV-seronegative. The sequenced sample consisted of PBMCs. The chain combines TRBV7-2 with TRBJ2-7; D ambiguous. This CDR3 reads CASSLFGGNPSYEQYV. DNA for the CDR3: TGTGCCAGCAGCTTATTTGGCGGAAATCCCTCCTACGAGCAGTACGTC.